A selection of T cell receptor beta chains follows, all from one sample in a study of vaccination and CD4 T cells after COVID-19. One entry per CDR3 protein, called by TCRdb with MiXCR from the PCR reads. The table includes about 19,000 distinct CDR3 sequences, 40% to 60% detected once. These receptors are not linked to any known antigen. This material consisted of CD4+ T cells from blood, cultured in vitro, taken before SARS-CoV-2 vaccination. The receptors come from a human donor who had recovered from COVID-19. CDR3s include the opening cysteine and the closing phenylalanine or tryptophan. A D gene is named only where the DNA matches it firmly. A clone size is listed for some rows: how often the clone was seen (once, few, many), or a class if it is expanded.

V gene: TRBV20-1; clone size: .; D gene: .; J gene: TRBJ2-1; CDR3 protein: CSAAPGSTSEQFF; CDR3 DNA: TGCAGTGCCGCCCCCGGGAGCACTAGTGAGCAGTTCTTC
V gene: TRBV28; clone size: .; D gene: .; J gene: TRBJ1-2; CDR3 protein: CASTTGGARGYGYTF; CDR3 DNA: TGTGCCAGCACCACCGGGGGGGCGCGTGGCTATGGCTACACCTTC
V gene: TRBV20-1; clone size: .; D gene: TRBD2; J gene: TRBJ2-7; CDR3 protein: CSAPFSTSGRYEQYF; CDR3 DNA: TGCAGTGCTCCCTTCTCTACTAGCGGGAGATACGAGCAGTACTTC
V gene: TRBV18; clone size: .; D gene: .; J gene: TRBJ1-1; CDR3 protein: CASSLDKNTEAFF; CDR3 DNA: TGTGCCAGCTCACTTGACAAGAACACTGAAGCTTTCTTT
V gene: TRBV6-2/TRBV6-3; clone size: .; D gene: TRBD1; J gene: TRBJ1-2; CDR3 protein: CASVKQRDRAYGYTF; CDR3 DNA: TGTGCCAGCGTTAAGCAAAGAGACAGGGCCTATGGCTACACCTTC
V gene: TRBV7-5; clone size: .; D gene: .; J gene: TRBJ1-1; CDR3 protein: CISVPEAPGTPGDTEAFF; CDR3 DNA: .
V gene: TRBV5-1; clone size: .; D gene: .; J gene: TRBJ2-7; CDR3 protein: CASSLASQGYEQYF; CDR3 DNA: TGCGCCAGCAGCTTGGCCTCACAGGGCTACGAGCAGTACTTC
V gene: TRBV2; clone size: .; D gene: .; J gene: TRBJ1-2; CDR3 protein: CASCHNSPAANYGYTF; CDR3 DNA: TGTGCCAGCTGCCACAATTCGCCGGCGGCAAACTATGGCTACACCTTC
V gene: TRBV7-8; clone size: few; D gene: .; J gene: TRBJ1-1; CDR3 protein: CASSLTQGNTEAFF; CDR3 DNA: TGTGCCAGCAGCTTAACCCAGGGAAACACTGAAGCTTTCTTT
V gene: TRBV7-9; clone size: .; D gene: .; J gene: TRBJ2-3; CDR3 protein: CASSLSPLREGADTQYF; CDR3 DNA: TGTGCCAGCAGCTTAAGTCCTTTGAGGGAAGGTGCAGATACGCAGTATTTT
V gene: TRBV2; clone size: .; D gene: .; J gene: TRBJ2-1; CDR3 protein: CASSENSVYNEQFF; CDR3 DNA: TGTGCCAGCAGTGAGAACTCAGTCTACAATGAGCAGTTCTTC
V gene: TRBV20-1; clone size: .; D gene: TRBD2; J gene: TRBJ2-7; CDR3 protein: CSARVPGGSYEQYF; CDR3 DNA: TGCAGTGCTAGAGTGCCGGGGGGCTCCTACGAGCAGTACTTC
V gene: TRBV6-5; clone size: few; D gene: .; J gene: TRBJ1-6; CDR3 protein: CASSYSIWTVQSPLHF; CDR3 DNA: TGTGCCAGCAGTTACTCGATTTGGACAGTTCAGTCACCCCTCCACTTT
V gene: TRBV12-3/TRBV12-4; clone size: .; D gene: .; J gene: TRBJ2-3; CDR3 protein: CASSVGVLTDTQYF; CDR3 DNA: TGTGCCAGCAGCGTAGGCGTACTCACAGATACGCAGTATTTT
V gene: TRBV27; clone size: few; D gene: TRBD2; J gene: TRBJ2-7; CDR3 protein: CASKGLAGPYEQYF; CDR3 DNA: TGTGCCAGCAAAGGACTAGCGGGCCCCTACGAGCAGTACTTC
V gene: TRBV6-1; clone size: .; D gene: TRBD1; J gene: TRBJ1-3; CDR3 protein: CASSRGQGGIWGNTIYF; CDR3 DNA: TGTGCCAGCAGCCGGGGACAGGGCGGAATTTGGGGAAACACCATATATTTT
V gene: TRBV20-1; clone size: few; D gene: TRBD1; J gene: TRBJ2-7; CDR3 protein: CSARKIRDSQFYEQYF; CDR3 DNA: TGCAGTGCTAGGAAGATAAGGGACAGTCAATTTTACGAGCAGTACTTC
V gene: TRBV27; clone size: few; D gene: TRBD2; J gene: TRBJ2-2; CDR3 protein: CASSFYPPGTSGSTGELFF; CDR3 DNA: TGTGCCAGCAGTTTCTACCCGCCCGGGACTAGCGGGAGCACCGGGGAGCTGTTTTTT
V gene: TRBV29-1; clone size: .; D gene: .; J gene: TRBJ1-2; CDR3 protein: CSVATGALYGYTF; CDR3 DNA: TGCAGCGTCGCCACCGGGGCTCTCTATGGCTACACCTTC
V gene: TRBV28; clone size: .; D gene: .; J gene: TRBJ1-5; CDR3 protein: CASSLLAGIDQPQHF; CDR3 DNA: TGTGCCAGCAGTTTATTAGCAGGGATCGATCAGCCCCAGCATTTT
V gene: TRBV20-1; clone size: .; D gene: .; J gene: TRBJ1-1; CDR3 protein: CSARQRRDTEAFF; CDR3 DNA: TGCAGTGCAAGACAGAGAAGGGACACTGAAGCTTTCTTT
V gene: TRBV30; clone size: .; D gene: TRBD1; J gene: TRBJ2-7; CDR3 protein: CAWMRAGGSYEQYF; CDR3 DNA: TGTGCCTGGATGAGGGCAGGGGGCTCCTACGAGCAGTACTTC
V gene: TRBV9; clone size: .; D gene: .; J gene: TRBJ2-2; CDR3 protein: CASSVIGAGELFF; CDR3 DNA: TGTGCCAGCAGCGTAATAGGGGCCGGGGAGCTGTTTTTT
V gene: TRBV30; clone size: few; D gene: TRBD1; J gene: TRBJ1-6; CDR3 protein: CAWSGGQGVSPLHF; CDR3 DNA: TGTGCCTGGAGTGGAGGACAGGGGGTTTCACCCCTCCACTTT
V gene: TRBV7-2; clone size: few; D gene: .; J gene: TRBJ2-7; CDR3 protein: CASSPGLRDREQYF; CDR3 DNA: TGTGCCAGCAGCCCGGGACTGAGGGACCGCGAGCAGTACTTC
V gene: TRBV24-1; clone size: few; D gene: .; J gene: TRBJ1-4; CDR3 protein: CATSDSTGGEEKLFF; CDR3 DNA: TGTGCCACCAGTGATTCGACAGGAGGGGAGGAAAAACTGTTTTTT
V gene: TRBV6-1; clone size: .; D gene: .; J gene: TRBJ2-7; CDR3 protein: CASRRDPTYEQYF; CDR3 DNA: TGTGCCAGCAGACGGGACCCTACCTACGAGCAGTACTTC
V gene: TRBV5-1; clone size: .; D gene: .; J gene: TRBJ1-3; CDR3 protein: CASSLDQGYGNTIYF; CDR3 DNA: TGCGCCAGCAGCTTGGACCAGGGGTACGGAAACACCATATATTTT
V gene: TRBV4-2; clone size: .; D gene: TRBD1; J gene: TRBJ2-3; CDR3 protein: CASSQDRGSTDTQYF; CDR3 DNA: TGTGCCAGCAGCCAAGACAGGGGGAGCACAGATACGCAGTATTTT
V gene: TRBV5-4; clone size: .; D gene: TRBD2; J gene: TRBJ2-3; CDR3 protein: CASSQRGGRDTQYF; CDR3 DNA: TGTGCCAGCAGCCAGCGCGGCGGGAGAGATACGCAGTATTTT
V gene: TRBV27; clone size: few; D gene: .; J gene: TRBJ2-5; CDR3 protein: CASSSTGRETQYF; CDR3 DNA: TGTGCCAGCAGTTCCACAGGGCGGGAGACCCAGTACTTC
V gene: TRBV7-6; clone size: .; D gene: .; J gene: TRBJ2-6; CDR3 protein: CASSLARAGFSGANVLTF; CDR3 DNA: TGTGCCAGCAGCTTAGCGCGCGCCGGATTCTCTGGGGCCAACGTCCTGACTTTC
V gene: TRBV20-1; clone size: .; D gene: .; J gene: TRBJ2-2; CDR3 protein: CSALDITSGELFF; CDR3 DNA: TGCAGTGCTTTGGACATAACGAGCGGGGAGCTGTTTTTT